These 16 T cell receptor beta chains came from one sample sequenced in a study of T cells after yellow fever vaccination (dated by TCRdb to 2018 to 2020). Libraries were constructed by 5' RACE. These reads were obtained on an Illumina NovaSeq 6000. The raw public data were reprocessed by TCRdb itself: fastp quality trimming at Q25, MiXCR clonotype calling, in-frame beta chains only. Rows matching on CDR3 protein sequence are summarized as one entry with the most common DNA and genes. For this sample there are hundreds of thousands of distinct CDR3 sequences; roughly 5.2% appear just once. Less than 3.5% of the sample is in the top ten clones. This specimen's treatment or condition label, interpreted: live attenuated yellow fever vaccine strain. The starting material was CD4+ T cells sorted from PBMCs, obtained on the day of the yellow fever booster vaccination. The source is a man aged 18 to 30 who received the YFV17D yellow fever vaccine.

In this sample, this clonotype turned up many times. The chain has TRBV7-2 and TRBJ2-5; D tentatively reads TRBD1 or TRBD2 (6 bases each). Germline lookup yields CDR1 SGHTA and CDR2 FQGNSA. The CDR3 consists of 12 residues. The V gene lost 11 bases and the J gene lost 5 bases, with 15 bases spanning the gap. CDR3 region: CASEGGWETQYF. As DNA, the CDR3 is TGTGCCTCAGAGGGGGGATGGGAGACCCAGTACTTC.

This clonotype was seen more than once but under ten times. V and J are TRBV12-3 or TRBV12-4 and TRBJ1-5; 10 nucleotides line up with TRBD1. The V segment lost 5 bases and the J segment 3 bases; nucleotides outside the gene matches: 7. The CDR3 totals 16 residues. In DNA form, the CDR3 reads TGTGCCAGCAGTCCGGGGGACAGGGGAAACAATCAGCCCCAGCATTTT. Translating gives CASSPGDRGNNQPQHF.

V is TRBV5-1 and J is TRBJ2-6; maybe TRBD2 (5 bases). The CDR3 contains 17 residues. CDR1 SGHRS and CDR2 YFSETQ come from the germline V gene. V was shortened by 0 bases and J by 1 base, with 11 bases between the two germline ends. The chain's CDR3 is CASSLDSSGSGANVLTF. The CDR3 coding sequence is TGCGCCAGCAGCTTGGACAGTTCGGGGTCTGGGGCCAACGTCCTGACTTTC.

A few counts support this clonotype. The chain combines TRBV6-2 or TRBV6-3 with TRBJ1-5, with 8 bases that match TRBD1. The trim removed 2 bases at V and 5 bases at J, leaving 11 bases unmatched. CDR3 size: 17 residues. CDR1 MNHEY and CDR2 SVGEGT come from the germline V gene. The CDR3 nucleotides read TGTGCCAGCAGTTACGAACAGGGGGGGGTAGGCGATCAGCCCCAGCATTTT. Its translation: CASSYEQGGVGDQPQHF.

This clonotype was counted many times. The chain joins TRBV12-3 or TRBV12-4 to TRBJ2-1, with TRBD2 matching 9 bases. The trim removed 3 bases at V and 0 bases at J, leaving 6 bases unmatched. This CDR3 has 17 residues. The CDR3 spells CASSLGTSSYSYNEQFF. In DNA, the CDR3 is TGTGCCAGCAGTTTGGGGACTAGCAGCTACTCCTACAATGAGCAGTTCTTC.

The V and J genes are TRBV18 and TRBJ2-6; D is unclear. Germline CDR1 and CDR2: KGHSH and LQKENI. This CDR3 comprises 18 residues. Trimming removed 4 bases from V and 0 bases from J, with 16 bases in between. CDR3 residues: CASSLTPASPSGANVLTF. The DNA for the CDR3 is TGTGCCAGCTCACTCACACCCGCCAGTCCCTCTGGGGCCAACGTCCTGACTTTC.

This clonotype was observed at least ten times. This chain uses TRBV11-2 with TRBJ2-5; D may be TRBD1 or TRBD2 (5 bases each). Trimming removed 8 bases from V and 1 base from J, with 5 bases in between. The CDR3 extends over 11 amino acids. Germline V gives CDR1 SGHAT, CDR2 FQNNGV. The DNA of the CDR3 is TGTGCCAGCGGGACCCAAGAGACCCAGTACTTC. It is translated as CASGTQETQYF.

This chain uses TRBV30 with TRBJ2-3, with 12 bases matching TRBD2. Trimming removed 7 bases from V and 6 bases from J; junction bases left unmatched: 8. Germline V gene data show CDR1 as GTSNPN and CDR2 as SVGIG (reference sequence). This CDR3 region has 14 residues. The CDR3 DNA follows: TGTGCCTTATCTAGCGGGGGGGCCTTGGATACGCAGTATTTT. This translates into CALSSGGALDTQYF.

This clonotype was recorded a few times. The chain uses TRBV7-2 and TRBJ2-6; tentatively, D is TRBD1 or TRBD2 (5 bases each). Germline CDR1 is SGHTA and CDR2 is FQGNSA. V lost 1 base to trimming and J lost 2 bases, with 6 bases between them. CDR3 length equals 15 residues. In DNA form, the CDR3 reads TGTGCCAGCAGCTTAGTGGGGGCTGGGGCCAACGTCCTGACTTTC. This sequence encodes CASSLVGAGANVLTF.

The gene calls are TRBV20-1 and TRBJ2-5; TRBD2 agrees at 10 bases. The germline CDR1 and CDR2 sequences are DFQATT and SNEGSKA (reference sequence). The trim removed 3 bases at V and 2 bases at J, leaving 3 bases unmatched. The CDR3 runs to 14 residues. This CDR3 reads CSASWTSGQETQYF. CDR3 nucleotides: TGCAGTGCTAGCTGGACTAGCGGACAAGAGACCCAGTACTTC.

V usage is TRBV4-3 and J usage is TRBJ2-7, with D perhaps matching TRBD1 or TRBD2 (5 bases each). The germline V gene has CDR1 LGHNA and CDR2 YSLEER. V was trimmed by 0 bases and J by 7 bases, leaving 13 bases between them. The CDR3 is 14 amino acids. The CDR3 loop is CASSQDLEGREQYF. CDR3 nucleotide sequence: TGCGCCAGCAGCCAAGATCTTGAGGGGCGGGAGCAGTACTTC.

This clonotype was seen ten or more times. The chain joins TRBV20-1 to TRBJ1-5; 7 bases match TRBD1. V was pared by 0 bases and J by 7 bases, with 6 bases of the junction left unmatched. From germline, CDR1 is DFQATT and CDR2 SNEGSKA (reference sequence). The CDR3 sequence is 14 residues long. The CDR3 nucleotides are TGCAGTGCTAGAGAGGGGCAGGGGGGGCAGCCCCAGCATTTT. Amino acid sequence: CSAREGQGGQPQHF.

This chain links TRBV4-1 with TRBJ1-5; D ambiguous. This CDR3 comprises 15 residues. Germline V gives CDR1 MGHRA, CDR2 YSYEKL. The V gene lost 8 bases and the J gene lost 0 bases, with 14 bases spanning the gap. CDR3 region: CASGPFSYSNQPQHF. In DNA form, the CDR3 reads TGCGCCAGCGGACCTTTCAGTTATAGCAATCAGCCCCAGCATTTT.

This chain joins TRBV7-2 and TRBJ1-2, with 9 bases fitting TRBD1. Germline trimming cut 5 bases from V and 8 bases from J; bases unmatched to any gene: 6. This CDR3 region has 13 residues. Germline loops: CDR1 SGHTA, CDR2 FQGNSA. The CDR3 protein is CASSTGQGFGYTF. Written as DNA, the CDR3 is TGTGCCAGCAGCACCGGACAGGGGTTCGGCTACACCTTC.

The chain links TRBV25-1 to TRBJ2-5; TRBD1 is a possible D gene (6 bases). This CDR3 has 15 amino acids. Germline V gene sequence: CDR1 MGHDK, CDR2 SYGVNS. V dropped 0 bases and J dropped 5 bases, with 13 bases sitting between them. Written as DNA, the CDR3 is TGTGCCAGCAGTGAATATACAGGGATGAGGGAGACCCAGTACTTC. Translated, it gives CASSEYTGMRETQYF.

The chain combines TRBV20-1 with TRBJ2-7, with a tentative D call TRBD2 (6 bases). CDR1 DFQATT and CDR2 SNEGSKA come from the germline V gene (reference sequence). This CDR3 is 17 amino acids long. V dropped 0 bases and J dropped 2 bases, with 20 bases sitting between them. The CDR3 loop is CSARDLGGRVQTYEQYF. The CDR3 nucleotides read TGCAGTGCTAGAGATCTGGGGGGACGGGTCCAGACCTACGAGCAGTACTTC.